The rows below give T cell receptor beta chains drawn from one sample of a study of Ad26.COV2.S vaccination and SARS-CoV-2 variants. Assay used: immunoSEQ multiplex PCR; TCRdb lists only in-frame clones, some missing. Of roughly 700,000 clones in the sample, 80% to 90% were seen once. Sequenced here: peripheral blood, sampled in a trial of Ad26.COV2.S vaccine versus placebo. The receptors originated from a person aged 18 to 59 who received the Ad26.COV2.S COVID-19 vaccine or a placebo. Both conserved end residues are part of each CDR3. A D gene is named only where the DNA matches it firmly. Not every row has a clone size; where given, it reads once, few, many or a size class.

d_call	v_call	j_call	clone_size	cdr3_aa	cdr3_nt
-	TRBV5-4	TRBJ2-1	-	CASSPRPYNEQFF	TGTGCCAGCAGCCCCAGGCCATACAATGAGCAGTTCTTC
-	TRBV3-1/TRBV3-2	TRBJ2-1	-	CASSPYLSSYNEQFF	TGTGCCAGCAGCCCGTATTTAAGCTCCTACAATGAGCAGTTCTTC
TRBD1	TRBV6-5	TRBJ2-7	-	CASTGTGGGEQYF	TGTGCCAGCACCGGGACAGGGGGCGGCGAGCAGTACTTC
TRBD1	TRBV27	TRBJ1-2	-	CASSFGTGGATGYTF	TGTGCCAGCAGTTTTGGGACAGGGGGCGCGACGGGCTACACCTTC
-	TRBV27	TRBJ1-6	-	CATGLYNSPLHF	TGTGCCACAGGACTCTATAATTCACCCCTCCACTTT
-	TRBV7-8	TRBJ2-2	-	CASRRGQGEAGELFF	TGTGCCAGCAGAAGGGGGCAGGGGGAGGCCGGGGAGCTGTTTTTT
-	TRBV3-1/TRBV3-2	TRBJ2-7	-	CASSQVTGSYEQYF	TGTGCCAGCAGCCAAGTTACGGGTTCCTACGAGCAGTACTTC
TRBD1	TRBV6-5	TRBJ1-2	few	CASSPTGTYGYTF	TGTGCCAGCAGTCCGACAGGGACCTATGGCTACACCTTC
-	TRBV5-6	TRBJ1-2	few	CASSFEGNYGYTF	TGTGCCAGCAGCTTCGAAGGGAACTATGGCTACACCTTC
-	TRBV3-1/TRBV3-2	TRBJ1-1	-	CASSQYRGTEAFF	TGTGCCAGCAGCCAATATCGGGGGACTGAAGCTTTCTTT
-	TRBV5-4	TRBJ1-2	-	CASSIPGDYGYTF	TGTGCCAGCAGCATACCCGGGGACTATGGCTACACCTTC
TRBD1	TRBV5-1	TRBJ2-7	-	CASSVTGGLYEQYF	TGCGCCAGCAGCGTTACAGGGGGCCTCTACGAGCAGTACTTC
-	TRBV18	TRBJ1-5	once	CASSLGLNQPQHF	TGTGCCAGCTCGCTTGGCCTTAATCAGCCCCAGCATTTT
TRBD1	TRBV4-3	TRBJ2-7	-	CASSQDPGQLYEQYF	TGCGCCAGCAGCCAAGATCCGGGACAGCTCTACGAGCAGTACTTC
-	TRBV7-8	TRBJ1-5	-	CASSLAVYQPQHF	TGTGCCAGCAGCCTCGCGGTCTATCAGCCCCAGCATTTT
-	TRBV5-1	TRBJ2-7	-	CASSEGYYEQYF	TGCGCCAGCAGCGAGGGGTACTACGAGCAGTACTTC
TRBD1	TRBV11-3	TRBJ2-7	-	CASSSRRGQREQYF	TGTGCCAGCAGCTCCCGAAGGGGGCAGAGGGAGCAGTACTTC
-	TRBV24-1	TRBJ1-1	-	CATSDSLGDTEAFF	TGTGCCACCAGTGATTCTTTAGGGGACACTGAAGCTTTCTTT
-	TRBV6-2/TRBV6-3	TRBJ2-7	-	CASSYSTGEQYF	TGTGCCAGCAGTTACTCGACCGGCGAGCAGTACTTC
TRBD2	TRBV10-2	TRBJ2-5	-	CASKGVGAGRGETQYF	TGCGCCAGCAAAGGGGTAGGAGCGGGGAGGGGAGAGACCCAGTACTTC
TRBD1	TRBV6-5	TRBJ2-7	-	CASSLQGVAYEQYF	TGTGCCAGCAGTTTACAGGGGGTCGCCTACGAGCAGTACTTC
-	TRBV7-9	TRBJ1-5	few	CASSSSSTSHQPQHF	TGTGCCAGCAGCTCGTCCTCTACTTCGCATCAGCCCCAGCATTTT
-	TRBV24-1	TRBJ1-2	-	CATSGTGPNGYTF	TGTGCCACCAGTGGGACCGGACCAAATGGCTACACCTTC
-	TRBV7-6	TRBJ2-5	-	CASTTLWDGETQYF	TGTGCCAGCACCACTCTCTGGGACGGAGAGACCCAGTACTTC
-	TRBV30	TRBJ1-3	many	CATAGRGGTIYF	TGTGCCACAGCGGGCAGGGGCGGCACCATATATTTT
TRBD1	TRBV7-3	TRBJ2-1	-	CASSPGQGGYNEQFF	TGTGCCAGCAGCCCAGGACAGGGGGGATACAATGAGCAGTTCTTC
-	TRBV6-1	TRBJ2-3	-	CASSEWIGTDTQYF	TGTGCCAGCAGTGAATGGATCGGCACAGATACGCAGTATTTT
-	TRBV3-1/TRBV3-2	TRBJ2-6	-	CASSPHPPAAGANVLTF	TGTGCCAGCAGCCCACACCCCCCAGCGGCTGGGGCCAACGTCCTGACTTTC
TRBD1	TRBV7-2	TRBJ2-5	-	CASSGTEETQYF	TGTGCCAGCAGCGGGACAGAAGAGACCCAGTACTTC
-	TRBV6-5	TRBJ1-2	-	CASIPWVGGGDGYTF	TGTGCCAGCATACCCTGGGTGGGTGGAGGAGATGGCTACACCTTC
TRBD2	TRBV19	TRBJ2-7	-	CASSSRLAGPSEQYF	TGTGCCAGTAGTTCAAGACTAGCGGGGCCAAGCGAGCAGTACTTC
-	TRBV7-3	TRBJ2-2	-	CASSPRNTGELFF	TGTGCCAGCTCCCCCAGGAACACCGGGGAGCTGTTTTTT
-	TRBV3-1/TRBV3-2	TRBJ1-2	once	CASTLYGGEYGYTF	TGTGCCAGCACCCTCTACGGGGGAGAGTATGGCTACACCTTC
TRBD2	TRBV27	TRBJ2-1	once	CASSLYGLAGASYNEQFF	TGTGCCAGCAGTTTATACGGACTAGCGGGAGCCAGTTACAATGAGCAGTTCTTC
-	TRBV6-5	TRBJ2-2	-	CASRTTGDTGELFF	TGTGCCAGCAGAACAACTGGGGACACCGGGGAGCTGTTTTTT
TRBD1	TRBV5-1	TRBJ2-3	-	CASSSNRGSTDTQYF	TGCGCCAGCAGCAGCAACAGGGGTAGCACAGATACGCAGTATTTT
TRBD1	TRBV3-1/TRBV3-2	TRBJ1-2	-	CASSQGDRHGYTF	TGTGCCAGCAGCCAAGGGGACAGGCACGGCTACACCTTC
-	TRBV2	TRBJ1-5	-	CASTIGGGNQPQHF	TGTGCCAGCACTATAGGGGGGGGGAATCAGCCCCAGCATTTT
TRBD1	TRBV2	TRBJ1-2	-	CASSPQIGQRQGTF	TGTGCCAGCAGTCCCCAGATCGGGCAGCGACAGGGCACCTTC
-	TRBV6-5	TRBJ1-5	-	CASSWGGNQPQHF	TGTGCCAGCAGTTGGGGAGGCAATCAGCCCCAGCATTTT
-	TRBV18	TRBJ2-4	-	CASSPRTGTIAKNIQYF	TGTGCCAGCTCACCGCGGACAGGGACTATAGCCAAAAACATTCAGTACTTC
-	TRBV30	TRBJ2-7	-	CAWSGIGEQYF	TGTGCCTGGAGTGGGATCGGCGAGCAGTACTTC
-	TRBV5-8	TRBJ1-2	-	CASSLTGSYGYTF	TGTGCCAGCAGCTTAACCGGGAGCTATGGCTACACCTTC
-	TRBV18	TRBJ2-7	-	CASSPPLAGTPLYEQYF	TGTGCCAGCTCACCACCCCTAGCCGGGACCCCCCTTTACGAGCAGTACTTC
-	TRBV5-1	TRBJ2-3	-	CASSFVGTDTQYF	TGCGCCAGCAGCTTCGTCGGCACAGATACGCAGTATTTT
-	TRBV24-1	TRBJ2-2	once	CATSDPGTHSGELFF	TGTGCCACCAGTGACCCCGGGACTCACTCCGGGGAGCTGTTTTTT
TRBD2	TRBV4-3	TRBJ2-5	-	CASSQDLRLAGGETQYF	TGCGCCAGCAGCCAAGATCTACGACTAGCGGGGGGAGAGACCCAGTACTTC
-	TRBV30	TRBJ2-2	-	CAWSLGQEITGELFF	TGTGCCTGGAGTCTTGGCCAGGAGATAACCGGGGAGCTGTTTTTT
TRBD2	TRBV11-3	TRBJ2-2	-	CASSTSGRFANTGELFF	TGTGCCAGCAGCACTAGCGGGAGGTTCGCAAACACCGGGGAGCTGTTTTTT
-	TRBV3-1/TRBV3-2	TRBJ2-7	-	CASSQLAGSTFHYEQYF	TGTGCCAGCAGCCAATTAGCCGGGAGTACTTTTCACTACGAGCAGTACTTC
-	TRBV14	TRBJ2-7	few	CASSQDLRPGVWGLHEQYF	TGTGCCAGCAGCCAAGATTTACGCCCAGGGGTCTGGGGGCTGCACGAGCAGTACTTC
TRBD1	TRBV10-1	TRBJ1-6	-	CASSEAGGSSPLHF	TGCGCCAGCAGTGAGGCAGGGGGCAGCTCACCCCTCCACTTT
-	TRBV19	TRBJ2-2	-	CASSIALAGGTGELFF	TGTGCCAGTAGTATAGCCCTAGCTGGGGGCACCGGGGAGCTGTTTTTT
-	TRBV28	TRBJ2-4	-	CASSLKGGQYF	TGTGCCAGCAGTTTAAAAGGGGGACAGTACTTC